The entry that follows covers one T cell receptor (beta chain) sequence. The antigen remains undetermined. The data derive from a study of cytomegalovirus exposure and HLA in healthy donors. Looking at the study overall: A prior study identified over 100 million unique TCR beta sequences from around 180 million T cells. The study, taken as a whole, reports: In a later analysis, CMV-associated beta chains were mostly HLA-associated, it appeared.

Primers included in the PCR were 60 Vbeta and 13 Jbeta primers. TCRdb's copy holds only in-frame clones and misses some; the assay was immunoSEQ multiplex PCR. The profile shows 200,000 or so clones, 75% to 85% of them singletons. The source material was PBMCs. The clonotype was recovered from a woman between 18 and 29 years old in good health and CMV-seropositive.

The CDR3 loop is CASSNPGLARYNEQFF. CDR3 DNA sequence: TGCGCCAGCAGCAATCCGGGACTAGCGCGGTACAATGAGCAGTTCTTC. The V call is TRBV4-1, the J call TRBJ2-1, with 10 nucleotides matching TRBD2. The germline gives CDR1 MGHRA, CDR2 YSYEKL. Trimming cost V 5 bases and J 4 bases; bases outside gene matches: 8. The CDR3 covers 16 residues.